This T cell receptor (beta chain) was recorded in a study of blood T cell repertoires in COVID-19. This CDR3 is 16 amino acids long. J gave up 4 bases and V 5 bases, and 6 bases lay outside the gene matches. Germline V gene data show CDR1 as MNHEY and CDR2 as SVGEGT. This clone was counted a few times. The method was immunoSEQ multiplex PCR; TCRdb's version includes in-frame clones alone and lacks a portion of them. The sample records about 68,000 clones, approximately 90% being singletons. V is TRBV6-2 or TRBV6-3 and J is TRBJ2-6, with TRBD1 matching over 9 bases. Sequencing input: peripheral blood. This clonotype originated in a woman aged 45-65 years with COVID-19, enrolled during active disease. Written as DNA, the CDR3 is TGTGCCAGCAGTCCCTGGACAGGGGCCGGGGCCAACGTCCTGACTTTC. Residues: CASSPWTGAGANVLTF.